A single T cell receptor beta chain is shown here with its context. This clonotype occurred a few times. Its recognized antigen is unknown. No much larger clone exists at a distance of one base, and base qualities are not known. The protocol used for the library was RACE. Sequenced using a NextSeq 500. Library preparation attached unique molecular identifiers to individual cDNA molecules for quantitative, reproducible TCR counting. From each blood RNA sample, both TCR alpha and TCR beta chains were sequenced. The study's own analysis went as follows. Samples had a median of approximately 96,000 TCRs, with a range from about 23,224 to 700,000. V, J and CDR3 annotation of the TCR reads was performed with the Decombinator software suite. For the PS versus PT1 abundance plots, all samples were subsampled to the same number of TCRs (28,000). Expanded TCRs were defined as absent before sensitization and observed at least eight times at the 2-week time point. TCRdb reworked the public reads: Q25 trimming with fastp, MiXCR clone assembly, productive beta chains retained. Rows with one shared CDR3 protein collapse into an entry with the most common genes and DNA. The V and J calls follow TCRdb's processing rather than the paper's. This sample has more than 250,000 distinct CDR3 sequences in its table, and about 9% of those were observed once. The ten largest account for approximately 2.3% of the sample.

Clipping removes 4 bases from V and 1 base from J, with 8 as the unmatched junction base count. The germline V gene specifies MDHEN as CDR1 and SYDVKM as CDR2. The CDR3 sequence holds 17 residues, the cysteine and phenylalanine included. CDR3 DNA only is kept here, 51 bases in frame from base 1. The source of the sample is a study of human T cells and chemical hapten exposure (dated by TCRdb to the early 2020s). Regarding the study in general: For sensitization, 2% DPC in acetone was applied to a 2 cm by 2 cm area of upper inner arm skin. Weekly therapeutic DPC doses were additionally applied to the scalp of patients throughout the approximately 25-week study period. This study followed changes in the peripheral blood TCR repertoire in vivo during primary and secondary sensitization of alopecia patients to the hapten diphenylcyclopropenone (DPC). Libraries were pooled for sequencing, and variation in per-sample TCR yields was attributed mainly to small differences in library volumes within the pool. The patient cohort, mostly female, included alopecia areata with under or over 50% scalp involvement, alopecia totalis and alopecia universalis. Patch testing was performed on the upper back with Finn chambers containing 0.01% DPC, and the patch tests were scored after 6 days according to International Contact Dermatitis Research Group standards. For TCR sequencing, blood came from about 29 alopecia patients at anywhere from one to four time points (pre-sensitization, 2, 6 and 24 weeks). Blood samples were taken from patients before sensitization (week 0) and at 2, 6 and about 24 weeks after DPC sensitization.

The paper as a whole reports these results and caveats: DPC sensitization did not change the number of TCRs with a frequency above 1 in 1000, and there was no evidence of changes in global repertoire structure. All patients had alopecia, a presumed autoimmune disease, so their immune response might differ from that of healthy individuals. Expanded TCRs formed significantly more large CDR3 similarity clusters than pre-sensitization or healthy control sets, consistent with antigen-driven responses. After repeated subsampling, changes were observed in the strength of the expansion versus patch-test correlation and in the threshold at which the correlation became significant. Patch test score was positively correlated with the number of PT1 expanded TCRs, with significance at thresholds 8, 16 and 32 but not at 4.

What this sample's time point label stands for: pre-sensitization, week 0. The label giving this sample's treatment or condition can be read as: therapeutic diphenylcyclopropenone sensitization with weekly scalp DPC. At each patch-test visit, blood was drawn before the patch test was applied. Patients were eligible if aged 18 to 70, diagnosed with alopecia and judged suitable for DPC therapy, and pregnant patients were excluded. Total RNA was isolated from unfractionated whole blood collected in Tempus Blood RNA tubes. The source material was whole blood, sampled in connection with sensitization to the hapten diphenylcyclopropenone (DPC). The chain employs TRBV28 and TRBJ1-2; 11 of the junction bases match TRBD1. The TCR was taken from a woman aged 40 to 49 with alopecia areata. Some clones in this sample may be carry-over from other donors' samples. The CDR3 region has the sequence CASSSGQGADINYGYTF. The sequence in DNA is TGTGCCAGCAGTTCCGGACAGGGGGCAGATATTAACTATGGCTACACCTTC.